A selection of T cell receptor beta chains follows, all from one sample in a study of T cell responses to AZD1222 COVID-19 vaccine. This table comes from immunoSEQ multiplex PCR, and its TCRdb copy is limited to in-frame clones, with some not included. This table holds around 140,000 clones, just over 90% found once. Specimen: peripheral blood, collected on day 0 of AZD1222 vaccination. These receptors were collected from an adult in good health. CDR3s include the opening cysteine and the closing phenylalanine or tryptophan. D genes are given only for firm matches. Expanded clones are given a class, and other clones once, few, many or no size at all.

cdr3_length | clone_size | j_call | v_call | d_call | cdr3_nt | cdr3_aa
14 | NA | TRBJ2-2 | TRBV2 | TRBD1 | TGTGCCAGCATGACAGGGGGTGACACCGGGGAGCTGTTTTTT | CASMTGGDTGELFF
15 | NA | TRBJ1-1 | TRBV29-1 | NA | TGCAGCGTTGAAGACCCAGCAGCCTCGAACACTGAAGCTTTCTTT | CSVEDPAASNTEAFF
12 | NA | TRBJ2-3 | TRBV11-2 | NA | TGTGCCAGCAGCTTAGGGGCGGATACGCAGTATTTT | CASSLGADTQYF
13 | NA | TRBJ2-3 | TRBV5-6 | NA | TGTGCCACCAAGATAGACAGCACAGATACGCAGTATTTT | CATKIDSTDTQYF
12 | NA | TRBJ2-2 | TRBV2 | NA | TGTGCCAGCGGGGGGACACCCGGGGAGCTGTTTTTT | CASGGTPGELFF
13 | NA | TRBJ2-7 | TRBV30 | TRBD1 | TGTGCCTGGAGCCGGGACAGGGGTCGGGAGCAGTACTTC | CAWSRDRGREQYF
15 | once | TRBJ2-2 | TRBV10-3 | TRBD1 | TGTGCCATCAGGGACAGGGCCCTAGACACCGGGGAGCTGTTTTTT | CAIRDRALDTGELFF
15 | NA | TRBJ1-5 | TRBV4-2 | NA | TGTGCCAGCAGCCAAGAATATCAAGATATAGGGACCCAGCATTTT | CASSQEYQDIGTQHF
14 | NA | TRBJ1-1 | TRBV5-6 | NA | TGTGCCAGCAGCTTGTGGGGAGGGGGCACTGAAGCTTTCTTT | CASSLWGGGTEAFF
15 | NA | TRBJ2-1 | TRBV5-1 | TRBD2 | TGCGCCAGCAGCTTTAGCGGGGCCCCCTACAATGAGCAGTTCTTC | CASSFSGAPYNEQFF
15 | once | TRBJ1-6 | TRBV7-3 | NA | TGTGCCAGCAGCTCCCACGGGGGGTCCGATTCACCCCTCCACTTT | CASSSHGGSDSPLHF
14 | NA | TRBJ2-1 | TRBV28 | NA | TGTGCCAGCCTAGAGGGTGGGGCCTACAATGAGCAGTTCTTC | CASLEGGAYNEQFF
12 | NA | TRBJ1-5 | TRBV30 | NA | TGTGCCTGGAGTGTTTTCTCGGAGCCCCAGCATTTT | CAWSVFSEPQHF
12 | NA | TRBJ1-4 | TRBV12-5 | NA | TGTGCTAGTTCGCGGCGGGGTGAAAAACTGTTTTTT | CASSRRGEKLFF
14 | NA | TRBJ1-3 | TRBV11-3 | NA | TGTGCCAGCAGGAAGGCGTACTCTGGAAACACCATATATTTT | CASRKAYSGNTIYF
12 | NA | TRBJ1-5 | TRBV19 | NA | TGTGCCAGCAAGCCCCCCAATCAGCCCCAGCATTTT | CASKPPNQPQHF
15 | NA | TRBJ2-7 | TRBV2 | TRBD1 | TGTGCCAGCAATATGGACAGGACGTCCATCTACGAGCAGTACTTC | CASNMDRTSIYEQYF
15 | NA | TRBJ1-6 | TRBV5-6 | NA | TGTGCCAGCAGCTTGGCCGGGGCAGGAATTTCACCCCTCCACTTT | CASSLAGAGISPLHF
14 | NA | TRBJ2-7 | TRBV4-2 | NA | TGTGCCAGCAGCCAAGAATATACGACAGTTCTACGGTACTTC | CASSQEYTTVLRYF
13 | NA | TRBJ1-5 | TRBV19 | NA | TGTGCCAGTAGTATAGAGCCGGGCCAGCCCCAGCATTTT | CASSIEPGQPQHF
17 | NA | TRBJ1-5 | TRBV4-1 | NA | TGCGCCAGCAGCCCATTGGGGCGGGAAGGGAGCAATCAGCCCCAGCATTTT | CASSPLGREGSNQPQHF
11 | NA | TRBJ1-2 | TRBV20-1 | NA | TGCAGTGCACGGACAGCTCGGGGCTACACCTTC | CSARTARGYTF
14 | NA | TRBJ1-3 | TRBV5-6 | NA | TGTGCCAGCAGCTTGCGGGGCCCTGGAAACACCATATATTTT | CASSLRGPGNTIYF
13 | NA | TRBJ2-5 | TRBV12-5 | NA | TGTGCTAGTGGTCGACGAGCGGAAGAGACCCAGTACTTC | CASGRRAEETQYF
14 | NA | TRBJ2-3 | TRBV6-2/TRBV6-3 | NA | TGTGCCAGCAGTTACCGGATAGGGGAAAATACGCAGTATTTT | CASSYRIGENTQYF
14 | NA | TRBJ2-1 | TRBV6-5 | TRBD2 | TGTGCCAGCACCTCGGGGGGGACCTACAATGAGCAGTTCTTC | CASTSGGTYNEQFF
15 | NA | TRBJ1-5 | TRBV28 | TRBD1 | TGTGCCAGCAGTTACCTGACAGGGGGCAGTCAGCCCCAGCATTTT | CASSYLTGGSQPQHF
14 | NA | TRBJ2-7 | TRBV6-5 | TRBD1 | TGTGCCAGCAGATCGGGACAGGGGGGGGACGAGCAGTACTTC | CASRSGQGGDEQYF
14 | NA | TRBJ1-1 | TRBV7-9 | NA | TGTGCCAGCAGCTTAGTTTACGTTGCGGAAGAAGCTTTCTTT | CASSLVYVAEEAFF
13 | NA | TRBJ1-1 | TRBV7-2 | NA | TGTGCCAGCAGCTTTAGCCTCCCGCTCGAAGCTTTCTTT | CASSFSLPLEAFF
13 | NA | TRBJ1-5 | TRBV2 | NA | TGTGCCAGCAGTGAGTCCCCAAATCAGCCCCAGCATTTT | CASSESPNQPQHF
13 | NA | TRBJ2-7 | TRBV5-6 | TRBD1 | TGTGCCAGCAGCTGGGACAGGACCTACGAGCAGTACTTC | CASSWDRTYEQYF
15 | NA | TRBJ1-4 | TRBV28 | TRBD1 | TGTGCCAGCAGTCCGCCGAAGGGGGCGGGTGAAAAACTGTTTTTT | CASSPPKGAGEKLFF
14 | NA | TRBJ1-5 | TRBV18 | NA | TGTGCCAGCTCACCTACAGGCGACAATTGGCCCCAGCATTTT | CASSPTGDNWPQHF
14 | NA | TRBJ1-3 | TRBV18 | NA | TGTGCCAGCTCACCACCGGATTCAGGAAACACCATATATTTT | CASSPPDSGNTIYF